This TCR beta chain appears in the sequencing data of a study of beta chain features in type 1 diabetes. Reverse transcribing all isolated RNA meant expressed TCRB transcripts were sequenced. Only in-frame clones appear in the TCRdb table, and some are missing; sequencing was by immunoSEQ multiplex PCR. The repertoire holds 300,000 or so clones, with around 8% as singletons. Germline trimming cut 5 bases from V and 3 bases from J; bases unmatched to any gene: 4. The germline V gene encodes CDR1 MNHEY and CDR2 SVGAGI. The CDR3 extends over 13 amino acids. The chain uses TRBV6-5 and TRBJ2-7; 7 positions agree with TRBD1. Sequenced input: central memory CD4+ T cells from blood. The TCR sequence derives from a woman between 18 and 30 years old in good health. The CDR3 coding sequence is TGTGCCAGCAGTGTGGACAGGCGCTACGAGCAGTACTTC. Translating gives CASSVDRRYEQYF.